These T cell receptor beta chains were read from a single sample in a study of T cell responses to AZD1222 COVID-19 vaccine. Only in-frame clones appear in the TCRdb table, and some are missing; sequencing was by immunoSEQ multiplex PCR. In the table there are roughly 130,000 clones, approximately 83% of which are singletons. The sample consisted of peripheral blood, taken on day 0 of AZD1222 vaccination. These receptor sequences come from an adult in good health. Each CDR3 is given with its conserved first and last residue. A D gene is named only where the DNA matches it firmly. Size values are once, few and many counts, or a class for expanded clones, and some rows have none.

D	size	V	J	CDR3	DNA
TRBD1	-	TRBV4-1	TRBJ1-4	CASSQGFGQALNEKLFF	TGCGCCAGCAGCCAAGGGTTCGGACAGGCTCTTAATGAAAAACTGTTTTTT
TRBD1	-	TRBV27	TRBJ2-7	CASSNHWTGNYEQYF	TGTGCCAGCAGTAATCATTGGACAGGGAACTACGAGCAGTACTTC
TRBD1	-	TRBV7-3	TRBJ2-1	CASSGRGQGNEQFF	TGTGCCAGCAGTGGAAGGGGGCAAGGGAATGAGCAGTTCTTC
-	-	TRBV7-3	TRBJ2-5	CASSLSGLAETQYF	TGTGCCAGCAGCTTATCGGGACTCGCAGAGACCCAGTACTTC
TRBD2	-	TRBV4-3	TRBJ2-2	CASSSRLAGDTGELFF	TGCGCCAGCAGCTCACGACTAGCGGGGGACACCGGGGAGCTGTTTTTT
TRBD1	-	TRBV30	TRBJ1-2	CAWSPGQGRWRVDGYTF	TGTGCCTGGAGCCCAGGACAGGGGAGGTGGCGTGTGGATGGCTACACCTTC
TRBD1	-	TRBV18	TRBJ1-6	CASSTDRKNSPLHF	TGTGCCAGCTCCACGGACAGGAAGAATTCACCCCTCCACTTT
-	few	TRBV9	TRBJ2-5	CASSAGETQYF	TGTGCCAGCAGCGCCGGAGAGACCCAGTACTTC
TRBD1	-	TRBV30	TRBJ2-2	CAWSVLLAGGGSGELFF	TGTGCCTGGAGTGTACTGTTGGCAGGGGGCGGGTCCGGGGAGCTGTTTTTT
-	-	TRBV5-4	TRBJ2-2	CASSLAAGSANTGELFF	TGTGCCAGCAGCTTGGCCGCGGGGAGCGCGAACACCGGGGAGCTGTTTTTT
-	-	TRBV18	TRBJ2-7	CASSPPGAFGEQYF	TGTGCCAGCTCACCTCCAGGGGCATTTGGGGAGCAGTACTTC
-	-	TRBV18	TRBJ1-5	CASSPTKNQPQHF	TGTGCCAGCTCACCGACGAAGAATCAGCCCCAGCATTTT
TRBD2	-	TRBV7-9	TRBJ2-1	CARTSGSRDEQFF	TGTGCCCGGACTAGCGGGAGTCGTGATGAGCAGTTCTTC
-	-	TRBV5-1	TRBJ1-2	CASSLDLGYGYTF	TGCGCCAGCAGCTTGGACCTTGGCTATGGCTACACCTTC
-	-	TRBV7-2	TRBJ1-1	CASSFYVNTEAFF	TGTGCCAGCAGCTTCTATGTGAACACTGAAGCTTTCTTT
TRBD2	-	TRBV6-4	TRBJ2-2	CASTRLAGGTGELFF	TGTGCCAGCACCAGACTAGCGGGAGGTACCGGGGAGCTGTTTTTT
TRBD1	once	TRBV4-1	TRBJ1-6	CASSQDRASPLHF	TGCGCCAGCAGCCAGGACAGGGCCTCACCCCTCCACTTT
TRBD1	-	TRBV2	TRBJ1-5	CASSRTGGSNQPQHF	TGTGCCAGCAGCCGGACAGGAGGAAGCAATCAGCCCCAGCATTTT
-	-	TRBV12-3/TRBV12-4	TRBJ1-1	CASQKGVPTEAFF	TGTGCCAGCCAAAAGGGGGTACCCACTGAAGCTTTCTTT
-	-	TRBV7-9	TRBJ1-2	CASSLIAQPGGYTF	TGTGCCAGCAGCTTAATCGCTCAGCCCGGCGGCTACACCTTC
-	-	TRBV5-6	TRBJ1-3	CASSFWASGNTIYF	TGTGCCAGCAGCTTTTGGGCCTCTGGAAACACCATATATTTT
-	-	TRBV9	TRBJ1-4	CASSDSWDEKLFF	TGTGCCAGCAGCGATAGCTGGGATGAAAAACTGTTTTTT
-	-	TRBV10-1	TRBJ1-6	CASSQQGPSPLHF	TGCGCCAGCAGTCAACAGGGACCGTCACCCCTCCACTTT
TRBD1	-	TRBV4-3	TRBJ1-5	CASSQDTDRTQHF	TGCGCCAGCAGCCAAGATACGGACAGGACCCAGCATTTT
-	-	TRBV18	TRBJ2-7	CASSPQTDISYEQYF	TGTGCCAGCTCACCCCAGACTGACATCTCCTACGAGCAGTACTTC
TRBD1	-	TRBV10-2	TRBJ1-4	CASKTGTGNEKLFF	TGCGCCAGCAAGACCGGGACAGGGAATGAAAAACTGTTTTTT
TRBD2	-	TRBV5-4	TRBJ2-3	CASSVSSGGTDTQYF	TGTGCCAGCAGCGTATCTAGCGGGGGCACAGATACGCAGTATTTT
-	once	TRBV5-5	TRBJ1-2	CASSAAPLGGYGYTF	TGTGCCAGCAGCGCAGCCCCACTTGGAGGCTATGGCTACACCTTC
-	-	TRBV5-1	TRBJ1-1	CASYGEGHTEAFF	TGCGCCAGCTATGGCGAGGGCCACACTGAAGCTTTCTTT
-	-	TRBV9	TRBJ2-7	CASSVGGGLYEQYF	TGTGCCAGCAGCGTAGGTGGAGGACTTTACGAGCAGTACTTC
TRBD1	-	TRBV7-9	TRBJ2-7	CASSLGPGFGTESYEQYF	TGTGCCAGCAGCTTAGGCCCAGGGTTCGGGACAGAATCCTACGAGCAGTACTTC
-	-	TRBV15	TRBJ1-5	CATKVGDQPQHF	TGTGCCACCAAGGTCGGTGATCAGCCCCAGCATTTT
TRBD1	-	TRBV9	TRBJ1-4	CASTRRDRANEKLFF	TGTGCCAGCACAAGGAGGGACAGAGCTAATGAAAAACTGTTTTTT
-	-	TRBV7-6	TRBJ1-6	CASSLVGTDNSPLHF	TGTGCCAGCAGCTTAGTGGGGACGGATAATTCACCCCTCCACTTT
TRBD1	-	TRBV6-5	TRBJ1-2	CASTPRDRDYGYTF	TGTGCCAGCACGCCGCGCGACAGGGACTATGGCTACACCTTC
-	-	TRBV18	TRBJ1-5	CASSPPGNSNQPQHF	TGTGCCAGCTCACCCCCCGGGAATAGCAATCAGCCCCAGCATTTT
-	few	TRBV3-1/TRBV3-2	TRBJ1-2	CASSPANYGYTF	TGTGCCAGCAGCCCAGCTAACTATGGCTACACCTTC
-	-	TRBV18	TRBJ1-1	CASSRTESAMNTEAFF	TGTGCCAGCTCACGGACAGAATCGGCTATGAACACTGAAGCTTTCTTT
-	-	TRBV7-3	TRBJ1-1	CASSLYGGNTEAFF	TGTGCCAGCAGCCTTTATGGCGGGAACACTGAAGCTTTCTTT
-	-	TRBV6-4	TRBJ1-2	CASRSPTAWGYTF	TGTGCCAGCAGATCCCCGACTGCGTGGGGCTACACCTTC
TRBD2	-	TRBV5-4	TRBJ2-1	CASSLAPGGPYEQFF	TGTGCCAGCAGCTTGGCCCCGGGAGGGCCGTATGAGCAGTTCTTC